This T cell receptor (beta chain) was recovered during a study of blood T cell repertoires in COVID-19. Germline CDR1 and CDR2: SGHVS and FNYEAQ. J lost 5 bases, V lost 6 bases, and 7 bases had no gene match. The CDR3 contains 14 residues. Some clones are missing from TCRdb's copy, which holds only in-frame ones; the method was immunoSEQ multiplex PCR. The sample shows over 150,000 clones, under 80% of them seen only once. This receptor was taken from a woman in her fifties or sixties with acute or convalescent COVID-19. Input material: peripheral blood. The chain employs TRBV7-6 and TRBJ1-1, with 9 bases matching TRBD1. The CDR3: CASSYDRGTTEAFF. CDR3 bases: TGTGCCAGCAGTTATGACAGGGGGACGACTGAAGCTTTCTTT.